A single sample is the source of the 6 T cell receptor beta chains below, sequenced in a study of immune cell composition in non-small cell lung cancer. Sequencing was performed with immunoSEQ multiplex PCR; in TCRdb, only in-frame clones are kept and a portion is missing. In the table there are around 4,600 clones, roughly 76% of which are singletons. The source material was lung tumor tissue. All receptors come from a human donor with non-small cell lung cancer.

The CDR3 DNA sequence: TGCAGCGTAACCGGGACAGACCTCACCGGTGGCTACACCTTC. As protein: CSVTGTDLTGGYTF. This chain uses TRBV29-1 with TRBJ1-2; 7 positions agree with TRBD1. The V gene's germline CDR1 is SQVTM and CDR2 ANQGSEA. Losses at the gene ends were 6 bases for V and 7 bases for J; bases not matched to a gene: 14. This CDR3 region has 14 residues.

Only a few counts were recorded for this clone. The chain is built from TRBV7-8 and TRBJ2-7, with TRBD2 matching 8 bases. Trimming removed 5 bases from V and 0 bases from J; junction bases left unmatched: 9. This CDR3 is 16 amino acids long. From germline, CDR1 is SGHVS and CDR2 FQNEAQ. For the CDR3, the DNA is TGTGCCAGCAGCGCATCACTAGCGGCCAACTCCTACGAGCAGTACTTC. Its protein product is CASSASLAANSYEQYF.

The chain employs TRBV28 and TRBJ2-1, with TRBD2 as a possible D gene (5 bases). Germline V lookup: CDR1 MDHEN, CDR2 SYDVKM. The V gene lost 3 bases and the J gene lost 7 bases, with 13 bases spanning the gap. The CDR3 has 14 amino acids. CDR3 loop: CASSFGGSKNEQFF. Written as DNA, the CDR3 is TGTGCCAGCAGTTTCGGTGGGAGTAAGAATGAGCAGTTCTTC. Together with reference TRBV28 and TRBJ2-1, the CDR3 gives the full variable domain: DVKVTQSSRYLVKRTGEKVFLECVQDMDHENMFWYRQDPGLGLRLIYFSYDVKMKEKGDIPEGYSVSREKKERFSLILESASTNQTSMYLCASSFGGSKNEQFFGPGTRLTVL.

This chain connects TRBV5-1 to TRBJ2-7; D unresolved. Germline V lookup: CDR1 SGHRS, CDR2 YFSETQ. This CDR3 spans 14 amino acids. The germline V and J ends were trimmed by 5 bases and 0 bases, with 12 bases remaining between them. DNA for the CDR3: TGCGCCAGCAGGGAAATGACTGCCTCCTACGAGCAGTACTTC. Its translation: CASREMTASYEQYF.

V is TRBV28 and J is TRBJ2-3; 10 bases are shared with TRBD2. Germline CDR1 and CDR2: MDHEN and SYDVKM. V lost 7 bases and J lost 4; bases outside the gene matches: 11. The CDR3 is 16 amino acids. Written as DNA, the CDR3 is TGTGCCAGCACCTACGCCGGGCTAGCGGGGGCAGATACGCAGTATTTT. Translated: CASTYAGLAGADTQYF.

J is TRBJ2-3 and V is TRBV2; 10 bases fit TRBD2. Germline CDR1 reads SNHLY; CDR2 reads FYNNEI. The V segment lost 4 bases and the J segment 5 bases; nucleotides outside the gene matches: 3. The CDR3 has 14 amino acids. CDR3: CASSVLAGEDTQYF. Written as DNA, the CDR3 is TGTGCCAGCAGTGTGCTAGCGGGGGAAGATACGCAGTATTTT. Supplemented by reference TRBV2 and TRBJ2-3, the full variable domain reads EPEVTQTPSHQVTQMGQEVILRCVPISNHLYFYWYRQILGQKVEFLVSFYNNEISEKSEIFDDQFSVERPDGSNFTLKIRSTKLEDSAMYFCASSVLAGEDTQYFGPGTRLTVL.